A selection of T cell receptor beta chains follows, all from one sample in a study of shared T cell receptors in the human thymus. TCRdb's copy holds only in-frame clones and misses some; the assay was immunoSEQ multiplex PCR. The sample lists 700,000 to 750,000 clones; 80% to 90% were seen once. The same data also went into a second study, on human thymus T cells.

The sequencing input was thymocytes. All receptors come from a girl under three years old with a congenital heart defect. Both conserved end residues are part of each CDR3. Each record gives: D gene, J gene, V gene, clone size, CDR3 DNA, CDR3 protein. The D gene is left open where the match is weak. Not every row has a clone size; where given, it reads once, few, many or a size class.

d_gene: NA; j_gene: TRBJ1-2; v_gene: TRBV27; abundance: NA; CDR3nt: TGTGCCAGCAGCCCCAGGTTGACAGCCCAGCCCTATGGCTACACCTTC; CDR3aa: CASSPRLTAQPYGYTF
d_gene: NA; j_gene: TRBJ2-1; v_gene: TRBV19; abundance: NA; CDR3nt: TGTGCCAGTAGTCGGGGGACCTACAATGAGCAGTTCTTC; CDR3aa: CASSRGTYNEQFF
d_gene: TRBD2; j_gene: TRBJ2-2; v_gene: TRBV9; abundance: NA; CDR3nt: TGTGCCAGCAGCGCCCCGGGACTAGCGGGGGGGCGGACCGGGGAGCTGTTTTTT; CDR3aa: CASSAPGLAGGRTGELFF
d_gene: NA; j_gene: TRBJ1-5; v_gene: TRBV2; abundance: few; CDR3nt: TGTGCCAGCAGTGAAAATGATGGCCTTGCCAATCAGCCCCAGCATTTT; CDR3aa: CASSENDGLANQPQHF
d_gene: TRBD1; j_gene: TRBJ1-2; v_gene: TRBV7-9; abundance: NA; CDR3nt: TGTGCCACCCAACCCCTAAGGGGGCCACTGGGCTATGGCTACACCTTC; CDR3aa: CATQPLRGPLGYGYTF
d_gene: NA; j_gene: TRBJ1-1; v_gene: TRBV23-1; abundance: once; CDR3nt: TGCGCCAGCGCCCCGAGGCGGGAGGCTTTCTTT; CDR3aa: CASAPRREAFF
d_gene: NA; j_gene: TRBJ1-4; v_gene: TRBV30; abundance: NA; CDR3nt: TGTGCCTGGAGGCCAGGGCCTAATGAAAAACTGTTTTTT; CDR3aa: CAWRPGPNEKLFF
d_gene: TRBD1; j_gene: TRBJ2-1; v_gene: TRBV28; abundance: NA; CDR3nt: TGTGCCAGCAGGCATGCCGGGACAGTCGCGTACAATGAGCAGTTCTTC; CDR3aa: CASRHAGTVAYNEQFF
d_gene: TRBD2; j_gene: TRBJ2-7; v_gene: TRBV5-6; abundance: NA; CDR3nt: TGTGCCAGCAGCATAGCGGGGGGTTACGAGCAGTACTTC; CDR3aa: CASSIAGGYEQYF
d_gene: TRBD1; j_gene: TRBJ1-2; v_gene: TRBV5-4; abundance: few; CDR3nt: TGTGCCAGCCTGCAGGGGGAGGCGAACTATGGCTACACCTTC; CDR3aa: CASLQGEANYGYTF